The rows below give T cell receptor beta chains drawn from one sample of a study of T cell responses to AZD1222 COVID-19 vaccine. Only in-frame clones appear in the TCRdb table, and some are missing; sequencing was by immunoSEQ multiplex PCR. The table records about 83,000 clones, approximately 89% of them present only once. The material sequenced was peripheral blood, taken 28 days after the second AZD1222 dose. The receptors originated from an adult who received the AZD1222 COVID-19 vaccine. CDR3s include the opening cysteine and the closing phenylalanine or tryptophan. D genes are given only for firm matches. Expanded clones get a size class; other rows say once, few or many, or leave the size out.

TRBJ2-7,NA,NA,TRBV11-2,CASSRKRYEQYF,TGTGCCAGCAGCCGCAAGAGGTACGAGCAGTACTTC
TRBJ1-1,NA,NA,TRBV9,CASSVTPEAFF,TGTGCCAGCAGCGTTACCCCTGAAGCTTTCTTT
TRBJ2-1,NA,NA,TRBV5-1,CASSFGSPYNEQFF,TGCGCCAGCAGCTTCGGGAGTCCCTACAATGAGCAGTTCTTC
TRBJ1-5,NA,NA,TRBV4-1,CASSQTDLNQPQHF,TGCGCCAGCAGCCAAACGGACCTCAATCAGCCCCAGCATTTT
TRBJ1-1,NA,NA,TRBV7-3,CASSSTLNTEAFF,TGTGCCAGCAGCTCCACACTGAACACTGAAGCTTTCTTT
TRBJ2-7,NA,NA,TRBV5-6,CASSFTGTYEQYF,TGTGCCAGCAGCTTTACAGGGACCTACGAGCAGTACTTC
TRBJ1-2,NA,TRBD1,TRBV6-5,CASMDRDFYGYTF,TGTGCCAGCATGGACAGGGACTTCTATGGCTACACCTTC
TRBJ1-5,few,TRBD1,TRBV2,CASSDVGTVQPQHF,TGTGCCAGCAGTGACGTAGGGACAGTTCAGCCCCAGCATTTT
TRBJ1-5,NA,NA,TRBV5-1,CASSLVGGEPQHF,TGCGCCAGCAGCTTGGTGGGGGGTGAGCCCCAGCATTTT
TRBJ2-3,NA,NA,TRBV28,CASSSLTGSTDTQYF,TGTGCCAGCAGTTCGCTAACAGGTAGCACAGATACGCAGTATTTT
TRBJ1-1,once,TRBD1,TRBV4-3,CASSQVGTGGSEAFF,TGCGCCAGCAGCCAAGTCGGGACAGGGGGATCTGAAGCTTTCTTT
TRBJ1-6,NA,NA,TRBV6-2/TRBV6-3,CASSYSQAGNSPLHF,TGTGCCAGCAGTTACTCCCAGGCCGGGAATTCACCCCTCCACTTT
TRBJ2-3,NA,TRBD2,TRBV7-2,CASSQLASSTDTQYF,TGTGCCAGCAGCCAACTAGCGTCTAGCACAGATACGCAGTATTTT
TRBJ2-1,NA,NA,TRBV4-1,CASSQSQGTWNEQFF,TGCGCCAGCAGCCAATCTCAGGGCACTTGGAATGAGCAGTTCTTC
TRBJ2-2,NA,NA,TRBV7-9,CASSYSGVTGELFF,TGTGCCAGCAGCTACTCAGGGGTAACCGGGGAGCTGTTTTTT
TRBJ1-4,NA,TRBD1,TRBV7-9,CATRLDREEEKLFF,TGTGCCACCAGGTTGGACAGGGAAGAAGAAAAACTGTTTTTT
TRBJ2-2,NA,NA,TRBV19,CASKILGLWGHPNTGELFF,TGTGCCAGTAAGATCCTTGGATTATGGGGGCACCCGAACACCGGGGAGCTGTTTTTT
TRBJ1-6,NA,NA,TRBV2,CASSGTDNSPLHF,TGTGCCAGCAGTGGGACAGATAATTCACCCCTCCACTTT
TRBJ1-2,NA,TRBD1,TRBV28,CASSDGTGSLIDYGYTF,TGTGCCAGCAGTGACGGGACAGGGTCGCTTATCGACTATGGCTACACCTTC
TRBJ1-5,few,NA,TRBV6-2/TRBV6-3,CASSPRGSSRDSNQPQHF,TGTGCCAGCAGCCCTCGTGGCAGTTCAAGGGATAGCAATCAGCCCCAGCATTTT
TRBJ2-5,NA,NA,TRBV5-4,CASSLGGVQETQYF,TGTGCCAGCAGCTTGGGCGGGGTACAAGAGACCCAGTACTTC
TRBJ2-7,NA,TRBD1,TRBV3-1/TRBV3-2,CASSQGAGGSYEQYF,TGTGCCAGCAGCCAAGGGGCAGGGGGATCCTACGAGCAGTACTTC
TRBJ2-7,NA,TRBD2,TRBV28,CASTGTSASYEQYF,TGTGCCAGTACCGGGACTAGCGCCTCCTACGAGCAGTACTTC
TRBJ2-4,NA,TRBD1,TRBV7-3,CASSAGGQNIQYF,TGTGCCAGCAGCGCAGGGGGCCAAAACATTCAGTACTTC
TRBJ2-1,NA,TRBD1,TRBV6-4,CASSKDRGQDEQFF,TGTGCCAGCAGTAAGGACAGGGGGCAGGATGAGCAGTTCTTC
TRBJ2-2,NA,NA,TRBV6-5,CASSYSRLGELFF,TGTGCCAGCAGTTACTCGAGACTGGGGGAGCTGTTTTTT
TRBJ2-4,NA,NA,TRBV28,CASRGYLIQYF,TGTGCCAGCAGGGGGTATTTAATTCAGTACTTC
TRBJ2-7,NA,TRBD2,TRBV6-5,CASMRAGDREQYF,TGTGCCAGCATGAGAGCGGGAGATCGTGAGCAGTACTTC
TRBJ2-2,few,NA,TRBV6-5,CASKGSGELFF,TGTGCCAGCAAGGGCTCCGGGGAGCTGTTTTTT
TRBJ1-2,NA,NA,TRBV10-3,CAISESPGGSYGYTF,TGTGCCATCAGTGAGTCACCAGGAGGGTCCTATGGCTACACCTTC
TRBJ1-3,NA,NA,TRBV5-5,CASSKSSGNTIYF,TGTGCCAGCAGTAAGAGCTCTGGAAACACCATATATTTT
TRBJ2-3,NA,NA,TRBV4-1,CASQKRISTDTQYF,TGCGCCAGCCAAAAGAGAATAAGCACAGATACGCAGTATTTT
TRBJ2-3,NA,NA,TRBV11-1,CASSLGAGSTDTQYF,TGTGCCAGCAGCTTAGGCGCAGGCAGCACAGATACGCAGTATTTT
TRBJ1-1,NA,NA,TRBV6-5,CASSPLLDLNTEAFF,TGTGCCAGCAGTCCCCTCTTAGACCTGAACACTGAAGCTTTCTTT
TRBJ1-3,NA,NA,TRBV25-1,CASKDGLAGNTIYF,TGTGCCAGCAAGGACGGCCTGGCTGGAAACACCATATATTTT
TRBJ2-1,NA,TRBD2,TRBV9,CASTVGVAGGEQFF,TGTGCCAGTACTGTCGGGGTAGCGGGAGGGGAGCAGTTCTTC
TRBJ2-1,NA,TRBD2,TRBV10-3,CAISDLADHNEQFF,TGTGCCATCAGTGACCTAGCGGATCACAATGAGCAGTTCTTC
TRBJ2-5,NA,NA,TRBV5-6,CASSFSGKETQYF,TGTGCCAGCAGCTTTTCGGGAAAAGAGACCCAGTACTTC
TRBJ2-5,NA,TRBD1,TRBV5-1,CASSLYRGLETQYF,TGCGCCAGCAGCTTATACAGGGGCCTTGAGACCCAGTACTTC
TRBJ2-5,once,NA,TRBV4-2,CASSQDSQDQETQYF,TGTGCCAGCAGCCAAGACAGTCAGGACCAAGAGACCCAGTACTTC
TRBJ2-7,NA,NA,TRBV6-5,CASRSGGQSYEQYF,TGTGCCAGCAGGTCGGGCGGTCAATCCTACGAGCAGTACTTC
TRBJ2-5,NA,NA,TRBV7-2,CASSLDLRSETQYF,TGTGCCAGCAGCTTAGATCTCAGATCAGAGACCCAGTACTTC